Each of the 17 T cell receptor beta chains below was sequenced from the same sample in a study of CD8+CD57+ T cells in acquired aplastic anemia. Template material for TCR beta VDJ and CDR3 profiling consisted of genomic DNA. TCRdb ran MiXCR on the reads and lists one entry per CDR3 protein. In the table there are about 160,000 distinct CDR3 sequences, 45% to 55% of which are singletons. Before being chosen for sequencing, patients had shown CD8+CD57+ cell expansion by flow cytometry. What was sequenced was sorted CD4+, CD8+, or CD8+CD57+ T cells (not recorded which) from PBMCs. These receptors all come from a human donor with aplastic anemia.

This chain uses TRBV28 with TRBJ1-4; TRBD1 is a possible D gene (5 bases). There are 14 residues in the CDR3. From germline, CDR1 is MDHEN and CDR2 SYDVKM. V gave up 8 bases and J gave up 8 bases, with 18 bases separating them. CDR3 nucleotide sequence: TGTGCCAGCCGTGCGGGACCGAGTGTAGAAAAACTGTTTTTT. This sequence encodes CASRAGPSVEKLFF.

This clonotype was detected once. The rearrangement links TRBV20-1 to TRBJ2-7, with D hard to call. The V and J ends lost 7 bases and 3 bases respectively, with 13 bases between them. The CDR3 is 12 amino acids. CDR1 and CDR2 (germline): DFQATT, SNEGSKA (reference sequence). CDR3 sequence (DNA): TGCAGTGTGATCGTTAACGACTACGAGCAGTACTTC. Translation: CSVIVNDYEQYF.

This clonotype was found many times. The V gene is TRBV19, the J gene TRBJ2-1, with TRBD2 matching over 7 bases. The V gene end was trimmed by 5 bases and the J gene end by 2 bases; junction bases not matched to a gene: 9. CDR3 size: 16 residues. Germline V gene sequence: CDR1 LNHDA, CDR2 SQIVND (reference sequence). The CDR3, as DNA: TGTGCCAGTAGTCCAAGACTAGCCGGAGCCTACAATGAGCAGTTCTTC. As protein: CASSPRLAGAYNEQFF.

The J gene is TRBJ2-1, the V gene TRBV19, with unresolved D. Germline-derived CDR1 and CDR2 are LNHDA and SQIVND (reference sequence). This CDR3 is built from 13 residues. V was trimmed by 11 bases and J by 3 bases, leaving 14 bases between them. This CDR3 reads CAGAGVVYNEQFF. The CDR3 DNA follows: TGTGCCGGAGCAGGTGTGGTCTACAATGAGCAGTTCTTC.

This clonotype was recorded at least ten times. The chain's CDR3 is CASSIGTGMSDSNEKLFF. The CDR3, as DNA: TGCGCCAGCAGCATCGGGACAGGGATGTCGGATTCTAATGAAAAACTGTTTTTT. This chain connects TRBV5-1 to TRBJ1-4; 9 bases agree with TRBD1. In germline, CDR1 is SGHRS, CDR2 YFSETQ. The junction had 13 bases not matched to a gene; V was cut back by 4 bases and J by 3 bases. The CDR3 runs 18 residues.

This chain links TRBV6-1 with TRBJ2-3, with D perhaps matching TRBD2 (6 bases). Germline CDR1 is MNHNS and CDR2 is SASEGT. The CDR3 runs to 14 residues. Trimming removed 3 bases from V and 1 base from J, with 8 bases in between. The CDR3, as DNA: TGTGCCAGCAGTGACGGGGGTGGCACAGATACGCAGTATTTT. This gives the protein CASSDGGGTDTQYF.

The chain is built from TRBV10-2 and TRBJ1-2; possibly TRBD1 for D (5 bases). V lost 3 bases and J lost 3, with 8 bases in between. Germline V gene sequence: CDR1 WSHSY, CDR2 SAAADI. The CDR3 length is 13 residues. The DNA of the CDR3 is TGCGCCAGCAGTGAATGGGGGGACTATGGCTACACCTTC. Its translation is CASSEWGDYGYTF.

Relative to its sample, this clonotype is medium-sized (0.01 to 0.1%). The rearrangement uses TRBV20-1 and TRBJ1-2; no firm D call. Germline V gives CDR1 DFQATT, CDR2 SNEGSKA (reference sequence). Trimming removed 0 bases from V and 2 bases from J, with 7 bases in between. There are 13 residues in the CDR3. Written as DNA, the CDR3 is TGCAGTGCTAGAGAAGGAGGAAACTATGGCTACACCTTC. Its translation is CSAREGGNYGYTF.

The chain carries TRBV5-5 and TRBJ2-7, with D tentatively TRBD2 (6 bases). Deletions cut 0 bases from V and 3 bases from J, with 13 bases between. In germline, CDR1 is SGHKS, CDR2 YYEKEE (reference sequence). The CDR3 spans 15 residues. The CDR3, as DNA: TGTGCCAGCAGCTTGGGTGAGACGGGGGACTACGAGCAGTACTTC. Translation: CASSLGETGDYEQYF.

This clonotype was seen many times. The chain has TRBV19 and TRBJ2-1, with 9 bases lining up with TRBD2. The CDR3 is 12 residues long. Germline V CDR1 and CDR2: LNHDA, SQIVND (reference sequence). V trimming: 6 bases; J trimming: 8 bases; junction bases outside the gene matches: 2. The CDR3 spells CASSGLAYEQFF. For the CDR3, the DNA is TGTGCCAGTAGCGGACTAGCGTATGAGCAGTTCTTC. The whole variable domain, remainder taken from reference TRBV19 and TRBJ2-1, is DGGITQSPKYLFRKEGQNVTLSCEQNLNHDAMYWYRQDPGQGLRLIYYSQIVNDFQKGDIAEGYSVSREKKESFPLTVTSAQKNPTAFYLCASSGLAYEQFFGPGTRLTVL.

This clonotype came up a few times. The J gene is TRBJ2-7, the V gene TRBV20-1; D gene unclear. The CDR3 extends over 12 amino acids. CDR1 is DFQATT, CDR2 SNEGSKA, per germline (reference sequence). V was shortened by 4 bases and J by 7 bases, with 14 bases between the two germline ends. CDR3 region: CSATSDVEEQYF. The CDR3 DNA sequence: TGCAGTGCTACTTCGGACGTGGAAGAGCAGTACTTC.

This clonotype has more than one count but fewer than ten. The rearrangement joins TRBV19 to TRBJ1-2, with 7 bases that match TRBD1. The CDR3 loop spans 12 amino acids. The V gene's germline CDR1 is LNHDA and CDR2 SQIVND (reference sequence). Trimming removed 6 bases from V and 7 bases from J; junction bases left unmatched: 5. For the CDR3, the DNA is TGTGCCAGTAGAGACAGGGCTAGTGGCTACACCTTC. This codes for CASRDRASGYTF.

This clonotype occurred many times. The rearrangement links TRBV11-1 to TRBJ2-3, with D possibly matching TRBD2 (6 bases). CDR1 is SGHAT and CDR2 is FQDESV in the germline V gene (reference sequence). The CDR3 is made up of 16 amino acids. The V and J ends lost 2 bases and 2 bases respectively, with 14 bases between them. The CDR3 region is CASSLSLAATTDTQYF. CDR3 in DNA: TGTGCCAGCAGCTTAAGCTTAGCGGCGACCACAGATACGCAGTATTTT.

This rearrangement joins TRBV15 to TRBJ2-1, with TRBD1 matching 8 bases. Germline-derived CDR1 and CDR2 are LNHNV and YYDKDF (reference sequence). V was clipped by 7 bases and J by 4 bases; unmatched bases: 12. CDR3 length: 16 residues. The CDR3 loop is CATNPGGSQAYNEQFF. The CDR3 DNA follows: TGTGCCACCAACCCAGGGGGCTCTCAAGCTTACAATGAGCAGTTCTTC. Full variable domain (rest looked up from reference TRBV15 and TRBJ2-1): DAMVIQNPRYQVTQFGKPVTLSCSQTLNHNVMYWYQQKSSQAPKLLFHYYDKDFNNEADTPDNFQSRRPNTSFCFLDIRSPGLGDTAMYLCATNPGGSQAYNEQFFGPGTRLTVL.

At least ten counts were recorded for this clonotype. The chain uses TRBV6-5 and TRBJ2-7; D remains ambiguous. The CDR3 runs 15 residues. CDR1 and CDR2 from the germline V gene are MNHEY and SVGAGI. V shed 4 bases and J shed 5 bases, with 18 bases lying between them. The CDR3 bases are TGTGCCAGCAGTTCCCTGGTGGGCGTTCACGACGAGCAGTACTTC. Protein product: CASSSLVGVHDEQYF.

The chain combines TRBV15 with TRBJ1-6; D gene uncertain. The CDR3 loop spans 12 amino acids. Germline lookup yields CDR1 LNHNV and CDR2 YYDKDF (reference sequence). Trimming shortened V by 3 bases and J by 9 bases, and 6 bases separated the two germline ends. The CDR3 reads CATSSEGSPLHF. The CDR3 nucleotides are TGTGCCACCAGCAGCGAGGGTTCACCCCTCCACTTT. Full variable domain (remainder filled in from reference TRBV15 and TRBJ1-6): DAMVIQNPRYQVTQFGKPVTLSCSQTLNHNVMYWYQQKSSQAPKLLFHYYDKDFNNEADTPDNFQSRRPNTSFCFLDIRSPGLGDTAMYLCATSSEGSPLHFGNGTRLTVT.

This chain uses TRBV2 with TRBJ2-3; 11 bases fit TRBD1. From germline, CDR1 is SNHLY and CDR2 FYNNEI. Trimming removed 8 bases from V and 4 bases from J; junction bases left unmatched: 2. CDR3 length equals 13 residues. CDR3 nucleotides: TGTGCCAGCGGACAGGGGGCAGCAGATACGCAGTATTTT. It is translated as CASGQGAADTQYF.